The source of this T cell receptor (beta chain) is a study of spatial heterogeneity in lung cancer. Study-wide points: TCRs found ubiquitously expanded in tumor appeared in blood more at resection than at follow-up.

Worth noting for this clonotype: Its antigen is undetermined.

As to time point: sample taken at primary tumor resection. Sequencing of whole RNA from tumor, nontumor lung or frozen PBMC involved no sorting. MiXCR, applied by TCRdb to the 5' RACE reads, yields one record per CDR3 protein. The data contain around 92,000 distinct CDR3 sequences, 10% to 15% of them singletons. The sequences come from PBMCs, collected at surgery. The receptor's source is a male donor with early-stage non-small cell lung cancer.

Here the CDR3 reads CAISGVGNNSPLHF. CDR3 sequence (DNA): TGTGCCATCAGTGGAGTAGGGAATAATTCACCCCTCCACTTT. The rearrangement uses TRBV10-3 and TRBJ1-6; D remains unclear. V gave up 4 bases and J gave up 5 bases, with 9 bases separating them. This CDR3 has 14 residues. CDR1 is ENHRY, CDR2 SYGVKD, per germline.